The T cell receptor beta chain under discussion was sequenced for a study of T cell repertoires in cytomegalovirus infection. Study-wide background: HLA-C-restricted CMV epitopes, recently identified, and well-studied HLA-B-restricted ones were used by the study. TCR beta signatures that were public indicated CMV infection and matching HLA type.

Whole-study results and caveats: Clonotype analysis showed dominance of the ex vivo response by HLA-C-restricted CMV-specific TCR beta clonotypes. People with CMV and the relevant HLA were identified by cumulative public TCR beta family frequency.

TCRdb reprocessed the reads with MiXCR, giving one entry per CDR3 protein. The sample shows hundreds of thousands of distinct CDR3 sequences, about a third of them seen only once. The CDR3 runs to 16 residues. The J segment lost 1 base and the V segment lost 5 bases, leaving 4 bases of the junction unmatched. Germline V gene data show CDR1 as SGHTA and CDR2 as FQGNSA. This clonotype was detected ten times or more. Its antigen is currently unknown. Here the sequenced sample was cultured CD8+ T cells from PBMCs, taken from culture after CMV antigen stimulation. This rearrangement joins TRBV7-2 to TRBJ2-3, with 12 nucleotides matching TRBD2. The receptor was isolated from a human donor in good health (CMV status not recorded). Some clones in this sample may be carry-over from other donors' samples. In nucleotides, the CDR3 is TGTGCCAGCAGCCCTAGCGGGGGGGGGGGCACAGATACGCAGTATTTT. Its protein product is CASSPSGGGGTDTQYF. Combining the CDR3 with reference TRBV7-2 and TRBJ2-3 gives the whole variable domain GAGVSQSPSNKVTEKGKDVELRCDPISGHTALYWYRQSLGQGLEFLIYFQGNSAPDKSGLPSDRFSAERTGGSVSTLTIQRTQQEDSAVYLCASSPSGGGGTDTQYFGPGTRLTVL.